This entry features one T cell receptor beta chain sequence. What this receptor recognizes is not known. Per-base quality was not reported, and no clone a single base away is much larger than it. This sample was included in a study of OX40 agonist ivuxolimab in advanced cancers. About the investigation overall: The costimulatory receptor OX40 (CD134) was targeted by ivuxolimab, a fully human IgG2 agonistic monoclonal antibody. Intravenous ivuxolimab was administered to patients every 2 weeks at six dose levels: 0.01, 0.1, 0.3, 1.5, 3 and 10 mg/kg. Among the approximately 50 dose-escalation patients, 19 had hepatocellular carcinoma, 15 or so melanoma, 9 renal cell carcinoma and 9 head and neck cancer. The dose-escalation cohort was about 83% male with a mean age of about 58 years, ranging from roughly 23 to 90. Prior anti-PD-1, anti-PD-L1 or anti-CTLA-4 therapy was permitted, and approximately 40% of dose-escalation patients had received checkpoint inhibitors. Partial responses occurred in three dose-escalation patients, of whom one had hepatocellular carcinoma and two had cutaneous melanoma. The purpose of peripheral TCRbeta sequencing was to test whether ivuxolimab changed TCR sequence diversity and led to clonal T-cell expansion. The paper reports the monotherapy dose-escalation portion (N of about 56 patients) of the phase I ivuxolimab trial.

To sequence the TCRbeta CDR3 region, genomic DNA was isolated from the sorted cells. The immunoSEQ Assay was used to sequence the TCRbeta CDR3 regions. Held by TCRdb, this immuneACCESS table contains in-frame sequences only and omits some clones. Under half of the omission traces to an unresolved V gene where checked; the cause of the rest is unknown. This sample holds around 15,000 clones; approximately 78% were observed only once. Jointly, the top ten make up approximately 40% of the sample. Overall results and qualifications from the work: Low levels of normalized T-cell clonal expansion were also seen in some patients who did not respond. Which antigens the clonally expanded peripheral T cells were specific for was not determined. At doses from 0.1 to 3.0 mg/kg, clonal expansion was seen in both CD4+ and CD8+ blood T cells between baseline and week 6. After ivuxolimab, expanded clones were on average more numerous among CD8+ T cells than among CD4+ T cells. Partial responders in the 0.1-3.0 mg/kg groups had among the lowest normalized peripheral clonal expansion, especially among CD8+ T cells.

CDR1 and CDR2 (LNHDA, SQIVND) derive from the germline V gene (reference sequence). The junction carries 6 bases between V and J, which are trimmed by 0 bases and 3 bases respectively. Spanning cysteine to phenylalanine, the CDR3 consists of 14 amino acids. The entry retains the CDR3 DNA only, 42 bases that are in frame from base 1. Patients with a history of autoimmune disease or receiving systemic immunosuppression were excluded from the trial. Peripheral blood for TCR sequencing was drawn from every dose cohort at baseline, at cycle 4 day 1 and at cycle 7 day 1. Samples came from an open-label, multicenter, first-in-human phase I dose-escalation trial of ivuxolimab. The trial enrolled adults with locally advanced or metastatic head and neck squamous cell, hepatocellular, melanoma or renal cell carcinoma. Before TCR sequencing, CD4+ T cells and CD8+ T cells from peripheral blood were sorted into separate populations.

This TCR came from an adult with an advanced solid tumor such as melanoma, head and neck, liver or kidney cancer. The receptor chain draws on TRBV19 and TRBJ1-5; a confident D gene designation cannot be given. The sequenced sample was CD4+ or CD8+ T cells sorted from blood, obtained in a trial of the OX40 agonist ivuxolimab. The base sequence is TGTGCCAGTAGTATAGAAGGGATCAATCAGCCCCAGCATTTT. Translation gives CASSIEGINQPQHF. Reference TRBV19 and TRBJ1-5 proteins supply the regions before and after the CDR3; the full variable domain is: DGGITQSPKYLFRKEGQNVTLSCEQNLNHDAMYWYRQDPGQGLRLIYYSQIVNDFQKGDIAEGYSVSREKKESFPLTVTSAQKNPTAFYLCASSIEGINQPQHFGDGTRLSIL.